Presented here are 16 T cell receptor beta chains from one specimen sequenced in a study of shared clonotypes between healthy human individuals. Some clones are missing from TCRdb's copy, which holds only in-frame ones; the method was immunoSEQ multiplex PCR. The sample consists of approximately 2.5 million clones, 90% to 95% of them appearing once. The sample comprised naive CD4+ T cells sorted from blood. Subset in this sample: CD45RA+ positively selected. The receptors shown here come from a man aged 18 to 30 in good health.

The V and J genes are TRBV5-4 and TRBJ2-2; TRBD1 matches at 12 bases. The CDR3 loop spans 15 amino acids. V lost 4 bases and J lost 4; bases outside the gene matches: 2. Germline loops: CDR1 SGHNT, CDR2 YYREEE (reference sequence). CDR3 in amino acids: CASSRDRGLTGELFF. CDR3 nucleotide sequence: TGTGCCAGCAGCCGGGACAGGGGGCTCACCGGGGAGCTGTTTTTT.

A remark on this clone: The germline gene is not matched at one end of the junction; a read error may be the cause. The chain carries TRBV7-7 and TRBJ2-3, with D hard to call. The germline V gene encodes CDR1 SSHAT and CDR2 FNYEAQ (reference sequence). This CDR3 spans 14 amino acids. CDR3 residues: CASSSSGVKDTQYF. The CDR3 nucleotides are TGTGCTAGCAGCTCAAGTGGGGTGAAAGATACGCAGTATTTT.

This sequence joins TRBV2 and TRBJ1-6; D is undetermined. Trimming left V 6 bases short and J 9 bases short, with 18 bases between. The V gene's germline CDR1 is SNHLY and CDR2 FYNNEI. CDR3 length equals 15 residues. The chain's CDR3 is CASRDLGPYGSPLHF. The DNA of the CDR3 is TGTGCCAGCAGGGACCTTGGACCCTATGGTTCACCCCTCCACTTT.

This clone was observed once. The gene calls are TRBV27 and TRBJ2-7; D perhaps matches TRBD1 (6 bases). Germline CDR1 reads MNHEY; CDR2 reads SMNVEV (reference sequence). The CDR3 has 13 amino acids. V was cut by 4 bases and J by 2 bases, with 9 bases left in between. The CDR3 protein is CASSWNRAYEQYF. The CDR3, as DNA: TGTGCCAGCAGTTGGAACAGGGCCTACGAGCAGTACTTC.

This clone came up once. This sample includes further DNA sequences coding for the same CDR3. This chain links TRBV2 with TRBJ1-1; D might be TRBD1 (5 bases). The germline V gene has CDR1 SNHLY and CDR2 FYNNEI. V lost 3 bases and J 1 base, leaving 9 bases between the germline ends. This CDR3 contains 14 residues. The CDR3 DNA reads TGTGCCAGCAGTGACCGGGGGTCGAACACTGAAGCTTTCTTT. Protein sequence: CASSDRGSNTEAFF.

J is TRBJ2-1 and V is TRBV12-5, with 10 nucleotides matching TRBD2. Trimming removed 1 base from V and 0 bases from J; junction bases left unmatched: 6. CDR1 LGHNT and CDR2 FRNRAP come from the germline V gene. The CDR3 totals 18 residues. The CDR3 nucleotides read TGTGCTAGTGGTTTGGATCTAGCGGGAGTCATCTCCTACAATGAGCAGTTCTTC. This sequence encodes CASGLDLAGVISYNEQFF.

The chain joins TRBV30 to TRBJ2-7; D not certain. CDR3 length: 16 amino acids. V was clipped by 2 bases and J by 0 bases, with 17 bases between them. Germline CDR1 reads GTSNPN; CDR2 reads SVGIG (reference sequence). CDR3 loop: CAWSPRRASSSYEQYF. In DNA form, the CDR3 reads TGTGCCTGGAGTCCCCGTAGGGCCTCTAGCTCCTACGAGCAGTACTTC.

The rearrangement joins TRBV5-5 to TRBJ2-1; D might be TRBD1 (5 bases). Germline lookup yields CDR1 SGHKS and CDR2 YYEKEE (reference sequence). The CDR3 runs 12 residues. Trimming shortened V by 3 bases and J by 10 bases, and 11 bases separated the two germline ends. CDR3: CASSSQGWEQFF. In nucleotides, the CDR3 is TGTGCCAGCAGCTCCCAGGGTTGGGAGCAGTTCTTC. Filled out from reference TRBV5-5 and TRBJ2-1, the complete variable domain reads DAGVTQSPTHLIKTRGQQVTLRCSPISGHKSVSWYQQVLGQGPQFIFQYYEKEERGRGNFPDRFSARQFPNYSSELNVNALLLGDSALYLCASSSQGWEQFFGPGTRLTVL.

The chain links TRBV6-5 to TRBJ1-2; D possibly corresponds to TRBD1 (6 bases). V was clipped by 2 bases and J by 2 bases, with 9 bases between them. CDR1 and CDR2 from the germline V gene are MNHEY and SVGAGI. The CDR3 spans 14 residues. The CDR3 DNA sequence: TGTGCCAGCAGTTACGACAGGTCCAACTATGGCTACACCTTC. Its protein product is CASSYDRSNYGYTF.

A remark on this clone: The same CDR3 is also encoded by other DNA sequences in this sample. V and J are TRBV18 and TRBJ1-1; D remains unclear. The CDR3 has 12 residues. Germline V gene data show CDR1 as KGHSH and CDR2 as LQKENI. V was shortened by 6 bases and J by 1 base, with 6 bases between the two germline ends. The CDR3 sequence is CASSPGNTEAFF. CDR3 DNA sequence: TGTGCCAGCTCCCCGGGGAACACTGAAGCTTTCTTT.

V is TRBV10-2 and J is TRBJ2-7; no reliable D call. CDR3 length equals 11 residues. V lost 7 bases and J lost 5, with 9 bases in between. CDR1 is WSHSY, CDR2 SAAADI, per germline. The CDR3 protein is CASIRANEQYF. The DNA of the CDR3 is TGCGCCAGCATTAGGGCCAACGAGCAGTACTTC.

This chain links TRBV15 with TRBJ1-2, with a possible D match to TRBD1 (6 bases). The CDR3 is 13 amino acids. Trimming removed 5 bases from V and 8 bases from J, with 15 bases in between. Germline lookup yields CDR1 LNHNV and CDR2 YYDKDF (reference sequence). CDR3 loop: CATSVRGHWGYTF. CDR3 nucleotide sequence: TGTGCCACCAGCGTACGGGGACATTGGGGCTACACCTTC. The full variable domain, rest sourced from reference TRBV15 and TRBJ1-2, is DAMVIQNPRYQVTQFGKPVTLSCSQTLNHNVMYWYQQKSSQAPKLLFHYYDKDFNNEADTPDNFQSRRPNTSFCFLDIRSPGLGDTAMYLCATSVRGHWGYTFGSGTRLTVV.

CDR3 coding DNA: TGTGCCAGCATTAATGGGGACGGTACCTACGAGCAGTACTTC. Protein sequence: CASINGDGTYEQYF. The chain employs TRBV28 and TRBJ2-7, with D possibly called TRBD1 or TRBD2 (5 bases each). The CDR3 runs to 14 residues. V lost 7 bases and J lost 2, with 15 bases in between. The V gene's germline CDR1 is MDHEN and CDR2 SYDVKM.

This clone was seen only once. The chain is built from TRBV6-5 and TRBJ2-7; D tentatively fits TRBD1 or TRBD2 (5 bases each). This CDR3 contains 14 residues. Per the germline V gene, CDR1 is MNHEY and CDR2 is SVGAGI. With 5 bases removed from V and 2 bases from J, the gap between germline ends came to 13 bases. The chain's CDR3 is CASSPGTSTYEQYF. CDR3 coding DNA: TGTGCCAGCAGTCCCGGGACGAGCACCTACGAGCAGTACTTC.

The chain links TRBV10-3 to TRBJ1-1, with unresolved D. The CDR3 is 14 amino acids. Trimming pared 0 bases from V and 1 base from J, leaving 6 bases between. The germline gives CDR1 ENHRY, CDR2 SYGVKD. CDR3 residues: CAISESVGNTEAFF. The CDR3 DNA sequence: TGTGCCATCAGTGAGTCTGTAGGGAACACTGAAGCTTTCTTT.

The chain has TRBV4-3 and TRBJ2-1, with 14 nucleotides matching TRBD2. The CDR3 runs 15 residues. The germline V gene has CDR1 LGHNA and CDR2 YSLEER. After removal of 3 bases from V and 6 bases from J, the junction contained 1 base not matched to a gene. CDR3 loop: CASSQGTSGSNEQFF. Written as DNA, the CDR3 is TGCGCCAGCAGCCAGGGGACTAGCGGGAGCAATGAGCAGTTCTTC.